The entry below gives a single T cell receptor (beta chain) sequence along with its context. Some clones are missing from TCRdb's copy, which holds only in-frame ones; the method was immunoSEQ multiplex PCR. This table has about 380,000 clones, more than 85% appearing once. Germline CDR1 SGHRS, CDR2 YFSETQ. This CDR3 comprises 13 residues. The V and J ends lost 1 base and 4 bases respectively, with 8 bases between them. This entry comes from a study of shared T cell receptors in the human thymus. This clonotype originated in a human donor. The chain has TRBV5-1 and TRBJ1-1; TRBD1 is a possible D gene (5 bases). Material for sequencing was thymocytes. CDR3 in DNA: TGCGCCAGCAGCTTGAAAGGGGTCACTGAAGCTTTCTTT. It encodes CASSLKGVTEAFF.